This TCR beta chain was documented in a study of long-term antiretroviral therapy in people with HIV. Study-wide findings and caveats: Dominance of pre-ART expanded clones persisted, fluctuating and often declining after ART.

Survey-level immunoSEQ v3.0 assays were run. Libraries were prepared by immunoSEQ multiplex PCR; TCRdb keeps only in-frame clonotypes and omits some of them. The sample has 30,000 to 40,000 clones, 83% seen once; the top ten hold roughly 8.6%. As for this clone: Antigen specificity is unknown.

The CDR3 extends over 15 amino acids. The V gene lost 0 bases and the J gene lost 1 base, with 9 bases spanning the gap. Germline values: CDR1 SGHKS, CDR2 YYEKEE (reference sequence). One or more pre-ART and two or more post-ART PBMC samples were available from each donor. This receptor was taken from a man younger than 35 with HIV. The rearrangement uses TRBV5-5 and TRBJ2-3; no clear D. The sample here was unsorted PBMCs, taken 0.4 years before starting antiretroviral therapy. The CDR3 loop is CASSLDPVGTDTQYF. CDR3 DNA: TGTGCCAGCAGCTTGGATCCGGTCGGCACAGATACGCAGTATTTT. The variable domain in full, completed from reference TRBV5-5 and TRBJ2-3, reads DAGVTQSPTHLIKTRGQQVTLRCSPISGHKSVSWYQQVLGQGPQFIFQYYEKEERGRGNFPDRFSARQFPNYSSELNVNALLLGDSALYLCASSLDPVGTDTQYFGPGTRLTVL.